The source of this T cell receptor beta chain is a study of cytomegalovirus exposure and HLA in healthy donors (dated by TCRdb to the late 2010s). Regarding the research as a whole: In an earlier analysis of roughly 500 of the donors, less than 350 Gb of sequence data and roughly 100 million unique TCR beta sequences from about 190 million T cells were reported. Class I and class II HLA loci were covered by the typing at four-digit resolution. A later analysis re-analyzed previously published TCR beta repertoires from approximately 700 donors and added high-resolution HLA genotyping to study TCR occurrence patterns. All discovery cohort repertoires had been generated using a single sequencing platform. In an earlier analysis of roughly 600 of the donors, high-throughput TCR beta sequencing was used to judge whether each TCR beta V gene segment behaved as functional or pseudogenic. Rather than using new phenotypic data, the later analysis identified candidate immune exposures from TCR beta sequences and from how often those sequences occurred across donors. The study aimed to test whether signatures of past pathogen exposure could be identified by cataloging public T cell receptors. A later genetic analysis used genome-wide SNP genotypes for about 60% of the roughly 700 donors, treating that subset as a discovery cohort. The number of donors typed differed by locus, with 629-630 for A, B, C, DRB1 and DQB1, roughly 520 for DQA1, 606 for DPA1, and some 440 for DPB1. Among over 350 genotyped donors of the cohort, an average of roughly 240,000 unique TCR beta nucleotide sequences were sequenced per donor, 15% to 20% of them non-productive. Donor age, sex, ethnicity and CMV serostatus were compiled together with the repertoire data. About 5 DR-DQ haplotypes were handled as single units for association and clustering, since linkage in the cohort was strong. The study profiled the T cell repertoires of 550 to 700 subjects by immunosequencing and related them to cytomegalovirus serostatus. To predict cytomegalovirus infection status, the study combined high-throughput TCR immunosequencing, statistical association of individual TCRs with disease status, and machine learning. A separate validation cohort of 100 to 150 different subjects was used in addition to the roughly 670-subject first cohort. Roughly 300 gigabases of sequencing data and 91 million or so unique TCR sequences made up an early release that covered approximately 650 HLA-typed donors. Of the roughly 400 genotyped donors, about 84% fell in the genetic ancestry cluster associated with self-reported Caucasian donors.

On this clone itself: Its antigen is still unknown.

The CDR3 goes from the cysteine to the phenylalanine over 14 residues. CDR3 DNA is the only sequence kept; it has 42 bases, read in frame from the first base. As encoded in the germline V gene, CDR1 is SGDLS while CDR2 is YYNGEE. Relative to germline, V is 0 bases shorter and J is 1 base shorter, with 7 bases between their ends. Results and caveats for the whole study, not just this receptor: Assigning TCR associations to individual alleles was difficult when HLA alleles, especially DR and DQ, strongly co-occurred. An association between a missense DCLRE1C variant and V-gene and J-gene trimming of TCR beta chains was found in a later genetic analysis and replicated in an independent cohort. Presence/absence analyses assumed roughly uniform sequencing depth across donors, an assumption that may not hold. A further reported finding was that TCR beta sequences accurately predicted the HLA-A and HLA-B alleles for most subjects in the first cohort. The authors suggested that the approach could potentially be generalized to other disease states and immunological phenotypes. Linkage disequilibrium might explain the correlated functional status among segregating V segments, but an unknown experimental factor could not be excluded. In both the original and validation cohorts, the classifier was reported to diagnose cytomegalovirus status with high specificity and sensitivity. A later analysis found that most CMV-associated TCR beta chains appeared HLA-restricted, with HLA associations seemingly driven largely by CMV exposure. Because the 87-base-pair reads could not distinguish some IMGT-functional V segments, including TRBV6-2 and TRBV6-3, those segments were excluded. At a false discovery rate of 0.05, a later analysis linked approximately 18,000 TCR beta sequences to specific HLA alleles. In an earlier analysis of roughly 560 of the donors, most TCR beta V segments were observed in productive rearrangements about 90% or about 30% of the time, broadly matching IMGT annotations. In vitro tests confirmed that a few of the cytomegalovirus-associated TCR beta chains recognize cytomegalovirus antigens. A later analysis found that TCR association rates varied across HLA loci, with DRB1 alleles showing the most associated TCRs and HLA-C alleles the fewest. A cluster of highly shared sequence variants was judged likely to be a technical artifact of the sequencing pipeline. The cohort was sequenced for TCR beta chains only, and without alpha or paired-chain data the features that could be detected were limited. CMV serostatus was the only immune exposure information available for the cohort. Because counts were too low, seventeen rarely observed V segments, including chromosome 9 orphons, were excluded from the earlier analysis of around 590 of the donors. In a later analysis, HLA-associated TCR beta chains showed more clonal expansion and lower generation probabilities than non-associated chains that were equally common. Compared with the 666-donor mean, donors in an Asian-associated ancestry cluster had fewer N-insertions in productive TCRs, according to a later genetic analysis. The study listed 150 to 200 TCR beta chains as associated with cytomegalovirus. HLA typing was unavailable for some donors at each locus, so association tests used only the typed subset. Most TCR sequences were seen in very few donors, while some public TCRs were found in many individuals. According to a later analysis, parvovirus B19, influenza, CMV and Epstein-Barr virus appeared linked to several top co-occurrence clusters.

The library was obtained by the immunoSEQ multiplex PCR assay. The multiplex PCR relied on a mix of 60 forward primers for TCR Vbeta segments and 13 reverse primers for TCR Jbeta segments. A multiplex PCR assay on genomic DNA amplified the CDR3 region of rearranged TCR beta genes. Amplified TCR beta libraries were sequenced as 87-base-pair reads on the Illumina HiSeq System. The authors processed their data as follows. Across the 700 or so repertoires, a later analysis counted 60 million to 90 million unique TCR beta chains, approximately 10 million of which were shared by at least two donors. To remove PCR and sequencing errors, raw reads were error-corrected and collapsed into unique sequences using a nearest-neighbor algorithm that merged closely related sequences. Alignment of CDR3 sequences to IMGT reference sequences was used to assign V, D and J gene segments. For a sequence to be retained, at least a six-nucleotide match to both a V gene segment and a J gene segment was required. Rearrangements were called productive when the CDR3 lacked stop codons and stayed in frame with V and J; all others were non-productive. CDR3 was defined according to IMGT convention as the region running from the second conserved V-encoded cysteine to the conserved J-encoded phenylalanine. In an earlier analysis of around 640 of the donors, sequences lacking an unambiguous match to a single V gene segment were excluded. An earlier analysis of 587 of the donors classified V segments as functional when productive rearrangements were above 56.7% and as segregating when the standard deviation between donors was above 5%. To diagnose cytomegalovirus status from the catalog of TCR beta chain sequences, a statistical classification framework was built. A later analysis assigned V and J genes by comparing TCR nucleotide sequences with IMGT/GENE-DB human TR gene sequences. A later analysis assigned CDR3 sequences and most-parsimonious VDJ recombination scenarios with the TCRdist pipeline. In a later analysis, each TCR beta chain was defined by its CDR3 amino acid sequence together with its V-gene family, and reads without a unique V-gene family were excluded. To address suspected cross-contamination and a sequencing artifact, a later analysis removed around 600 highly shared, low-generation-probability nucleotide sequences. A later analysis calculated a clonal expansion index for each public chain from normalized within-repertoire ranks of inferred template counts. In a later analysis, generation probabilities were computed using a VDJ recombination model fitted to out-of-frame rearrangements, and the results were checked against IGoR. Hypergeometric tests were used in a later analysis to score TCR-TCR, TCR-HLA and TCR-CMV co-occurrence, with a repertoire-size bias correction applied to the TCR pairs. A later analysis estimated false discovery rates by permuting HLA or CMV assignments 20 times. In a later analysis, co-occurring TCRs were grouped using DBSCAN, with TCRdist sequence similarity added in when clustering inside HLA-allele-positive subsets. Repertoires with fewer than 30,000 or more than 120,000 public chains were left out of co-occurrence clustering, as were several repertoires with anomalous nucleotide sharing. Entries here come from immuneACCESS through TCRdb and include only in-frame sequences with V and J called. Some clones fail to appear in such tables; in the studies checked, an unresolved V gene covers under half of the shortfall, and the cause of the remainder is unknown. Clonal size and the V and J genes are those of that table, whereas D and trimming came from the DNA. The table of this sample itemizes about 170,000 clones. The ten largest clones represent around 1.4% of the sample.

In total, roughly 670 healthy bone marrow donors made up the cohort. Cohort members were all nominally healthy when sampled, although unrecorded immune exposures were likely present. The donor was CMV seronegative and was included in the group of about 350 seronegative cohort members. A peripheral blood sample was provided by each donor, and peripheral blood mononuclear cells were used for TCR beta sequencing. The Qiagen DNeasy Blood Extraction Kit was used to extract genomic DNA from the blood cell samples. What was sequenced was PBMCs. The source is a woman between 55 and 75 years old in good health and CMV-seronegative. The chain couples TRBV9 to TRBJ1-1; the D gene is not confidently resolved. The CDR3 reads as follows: CASSVALANTEAFF. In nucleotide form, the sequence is TGTGCCAGCAGCGTAGCTCTGGCGAACACTGAAGCTTTCTTT. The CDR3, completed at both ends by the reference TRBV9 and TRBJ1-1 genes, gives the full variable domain DSGVTQTPKHLITATGQRVTLRCSPRSGDLSVYWYQQSLDQGLQFLIQYYNGEERAKGNILERFSAQQFPDLHSELNLSSLELGDSALYFCASSVALANTEAFFGQGTRLTVV.